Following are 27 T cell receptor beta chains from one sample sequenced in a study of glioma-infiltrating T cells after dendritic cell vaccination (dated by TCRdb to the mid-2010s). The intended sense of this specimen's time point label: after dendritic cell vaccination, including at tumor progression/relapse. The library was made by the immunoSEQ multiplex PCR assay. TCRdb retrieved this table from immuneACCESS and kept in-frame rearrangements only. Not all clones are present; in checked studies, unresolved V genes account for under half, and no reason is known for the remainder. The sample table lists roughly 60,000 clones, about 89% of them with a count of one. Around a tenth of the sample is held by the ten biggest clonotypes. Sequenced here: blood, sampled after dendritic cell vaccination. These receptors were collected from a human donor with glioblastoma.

The CDR3 spells CASSFGGIYNEQFF. As DNA, the CDR3 is TGTGCCAGCAGTTTCGGAGGGATCTACAATGAGCAGTTCTTC. The chain links TRBV27 to TRBJ2-1, with D possibly matching TRBD2 (6 bases). V was shortened by 3 bases and J by 3 bases, with 9 bases between the two germline ends. CDR1 and CDR2 (germline): MNHEY, SMNVEV (reference sequence). The CDR3 spans 14 residues.

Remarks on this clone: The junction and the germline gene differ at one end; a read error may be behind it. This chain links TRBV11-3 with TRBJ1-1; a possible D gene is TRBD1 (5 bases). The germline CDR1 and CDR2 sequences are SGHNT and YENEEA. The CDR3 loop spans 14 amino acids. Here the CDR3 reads CAGSPLPSGTVAFF. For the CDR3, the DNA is TGTGCCGGCAGCCCCCTCCCCTCAGGGACTGTAGCTTTCTTT.

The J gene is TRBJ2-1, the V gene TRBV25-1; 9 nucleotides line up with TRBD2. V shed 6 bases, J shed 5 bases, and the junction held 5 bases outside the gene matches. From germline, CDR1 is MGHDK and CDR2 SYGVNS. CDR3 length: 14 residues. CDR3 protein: CASRIAGANNEQFF. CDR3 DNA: TGTGCCAGCAGGATAGCGGGAGCGAACAATGAGCAGTTCTTC.

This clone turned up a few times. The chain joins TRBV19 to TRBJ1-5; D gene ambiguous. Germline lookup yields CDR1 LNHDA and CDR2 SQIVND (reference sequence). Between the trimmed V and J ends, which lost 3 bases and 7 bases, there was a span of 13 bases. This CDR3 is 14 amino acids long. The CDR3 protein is CASSIVGLGQPQHF. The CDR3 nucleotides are TGTGCCAGTAGTATTGTTGGGCTTGGGCAGCCCCAGCATTTT.

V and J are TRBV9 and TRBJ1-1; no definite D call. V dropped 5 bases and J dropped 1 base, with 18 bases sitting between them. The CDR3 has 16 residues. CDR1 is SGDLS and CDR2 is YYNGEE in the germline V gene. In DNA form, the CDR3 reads TGTGCCAGCAGTGCCCCGGACGGGAGACCGAACACTGAAGCTTTCTTT. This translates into CASSAPDGRPNTEAFF.

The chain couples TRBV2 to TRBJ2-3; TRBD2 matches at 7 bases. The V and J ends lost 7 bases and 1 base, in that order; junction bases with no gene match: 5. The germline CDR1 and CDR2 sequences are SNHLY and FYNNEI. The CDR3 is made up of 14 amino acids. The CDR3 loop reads CASKTSYGTDTQYF. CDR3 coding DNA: TGTGCCAGCAAGACTAGCTATGGCACAGATACGCAGTATTTT.

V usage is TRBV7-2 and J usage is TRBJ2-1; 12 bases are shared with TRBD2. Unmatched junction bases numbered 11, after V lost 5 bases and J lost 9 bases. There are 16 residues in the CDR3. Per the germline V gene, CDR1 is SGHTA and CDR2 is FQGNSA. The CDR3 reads CASSPRTSGNRAEQFF. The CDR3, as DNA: TGTGCCAGCAGCCCACGGACTAGCGGGAATCGGGCTGAGCAGTTCTTC.

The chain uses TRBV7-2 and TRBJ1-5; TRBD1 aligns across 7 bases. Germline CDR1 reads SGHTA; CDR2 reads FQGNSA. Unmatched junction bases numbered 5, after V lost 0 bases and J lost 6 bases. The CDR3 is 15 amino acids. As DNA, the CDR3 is TGTGCCAGCAGCTTAGCTGGACAGGCGTCTCAGCCCCAGCATTTT. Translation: CASSLAGQASQPQHF.

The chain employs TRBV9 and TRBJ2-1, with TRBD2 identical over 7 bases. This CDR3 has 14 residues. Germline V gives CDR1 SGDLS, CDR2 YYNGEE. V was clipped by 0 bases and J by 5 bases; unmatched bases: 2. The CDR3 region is CASSVGGTNNEQFF. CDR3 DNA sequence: TGTGCCAGCAGCGTAGGGGGGACTAACAATGAGCAGTTCTTC.

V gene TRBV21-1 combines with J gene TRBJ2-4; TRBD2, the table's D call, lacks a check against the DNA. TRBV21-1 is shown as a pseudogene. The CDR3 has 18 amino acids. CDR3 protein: CASSGGLAGGEAKNIQYF. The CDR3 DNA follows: TGTGCCAGCAGCGGGGGACTAGCGGGAGGGGAGGCCAAAAACATTCAGTACTTC.

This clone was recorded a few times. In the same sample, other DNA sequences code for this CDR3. The CDR3 is CASSERLAAYNEQFF. The CDR3 DNA is TGTGCCAGCAGTGAAAGACTAGCGGCTTACAATGAGCAGTTCTTC. The V and J genes are TRBV2 and TRBJ2-1; 9 nucleotides align to TRBD2. Germline V gene sequence: CDR1 SNHLY, CDR2 FYNNEI. The CDR3 runs to 15 residues. V trimming: 2 bases; J trimming: 4 bases; junction bases outside the gene matches: 3.

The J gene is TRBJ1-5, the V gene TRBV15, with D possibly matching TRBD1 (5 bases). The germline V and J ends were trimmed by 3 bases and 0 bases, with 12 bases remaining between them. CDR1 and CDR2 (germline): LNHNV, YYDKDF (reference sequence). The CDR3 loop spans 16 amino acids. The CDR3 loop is CATSSPQGNSNQPQHF. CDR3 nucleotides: TGTGCCACCAGCAGCCCCCAGGGAAATAGCAATCAGCCCCAGCATTTT.

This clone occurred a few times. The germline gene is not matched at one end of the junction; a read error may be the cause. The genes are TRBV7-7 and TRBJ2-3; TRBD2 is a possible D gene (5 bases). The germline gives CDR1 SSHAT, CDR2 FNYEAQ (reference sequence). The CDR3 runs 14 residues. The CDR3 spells CASSLALATDTQYF. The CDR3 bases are TGTGCTAGCAGCTTAGCGTTGGCCACAGATACGCAGTATTTT.

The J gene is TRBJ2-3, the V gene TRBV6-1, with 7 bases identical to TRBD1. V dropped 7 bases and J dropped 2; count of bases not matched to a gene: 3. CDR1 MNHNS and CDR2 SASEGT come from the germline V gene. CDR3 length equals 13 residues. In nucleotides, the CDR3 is TGTGCCAGCAACAGGGGCCACACAGATACGCAGTATTTT. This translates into CASNRGHTDTQYF.

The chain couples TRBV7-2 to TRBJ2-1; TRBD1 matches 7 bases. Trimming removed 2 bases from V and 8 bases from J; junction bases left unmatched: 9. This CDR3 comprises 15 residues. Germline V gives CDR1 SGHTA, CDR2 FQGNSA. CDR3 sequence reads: CASSLSGTETHEQFF. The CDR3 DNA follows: TGTGCCAGCAGCTTATCCGGGACAGAGACGCATGAGCAGTTCTTC.

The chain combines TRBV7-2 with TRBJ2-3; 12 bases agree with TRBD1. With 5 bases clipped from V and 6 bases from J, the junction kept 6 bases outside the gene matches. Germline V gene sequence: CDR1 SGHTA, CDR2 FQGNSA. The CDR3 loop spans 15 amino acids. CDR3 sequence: CASSRDRGHTDTQYF. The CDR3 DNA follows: TGTGCCAGCAGCCGGGACAGGGGGCATACGGATACGCAGTATTTT.

The CDR3 loop reads CASGGGWITYEQYF. CDR3 nucleotide sequence: TGTGCCAGCGGGGGGGGTTGGATTACCTACGAGCAGTACTTC. The V and J genes are TRBV7-9 and TRBJ2-7; 7 nucleotides line up with TRBD2. V trimming: 8 bases; J trimming: 2 bases; junction bases outside the gene matches: 9. This CDR3 comprises 14 residues. Germline CDR1 reads SEHNR; CDR2 reads FQNEAQ (reference sequence).

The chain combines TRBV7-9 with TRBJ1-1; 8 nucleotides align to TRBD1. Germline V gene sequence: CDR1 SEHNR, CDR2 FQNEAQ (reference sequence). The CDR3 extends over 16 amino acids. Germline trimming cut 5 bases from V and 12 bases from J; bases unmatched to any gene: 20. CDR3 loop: CASSGSRDRPPMGTFF. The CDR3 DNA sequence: TGTGCCAGCAGCGGAAGCCGGGACAGGCCACCTATGGGGACTTTCTTT.

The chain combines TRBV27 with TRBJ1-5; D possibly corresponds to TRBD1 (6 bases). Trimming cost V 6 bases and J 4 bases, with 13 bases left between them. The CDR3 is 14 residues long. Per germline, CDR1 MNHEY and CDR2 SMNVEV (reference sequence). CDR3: CASRVDRFNQPQHF. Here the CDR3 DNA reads TGTGCCAGCAGAGTCGACAGGTTTAATCAGCCCCAGCATTTT.

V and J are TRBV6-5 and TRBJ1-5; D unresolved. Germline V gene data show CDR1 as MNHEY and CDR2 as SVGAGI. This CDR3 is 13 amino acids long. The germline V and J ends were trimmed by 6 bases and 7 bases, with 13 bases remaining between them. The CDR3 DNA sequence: TGTGCCAGCAGACAAATCCGCGGGCAGCCCCAGCATTTT. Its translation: CASRQIRGQPQHF.

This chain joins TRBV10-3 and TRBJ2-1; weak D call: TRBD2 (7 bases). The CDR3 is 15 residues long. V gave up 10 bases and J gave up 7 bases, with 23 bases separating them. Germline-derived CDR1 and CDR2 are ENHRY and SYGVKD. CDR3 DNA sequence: TGTGCCACCCGAGGGGGGGCCCGGGGTGGTAATGAGCAGTTCTTC. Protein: CATRGGARGGNEQFF.

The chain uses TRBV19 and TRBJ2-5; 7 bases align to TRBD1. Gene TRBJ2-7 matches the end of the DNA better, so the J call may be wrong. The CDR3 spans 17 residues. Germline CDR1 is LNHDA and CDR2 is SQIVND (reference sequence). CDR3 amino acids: CASSILGQKRGLNEQYF. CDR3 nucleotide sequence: TGTGCCAGTAGTATTCTGGGACAGAAAAGAGGTCTAAACGAGCAGTACTTC.

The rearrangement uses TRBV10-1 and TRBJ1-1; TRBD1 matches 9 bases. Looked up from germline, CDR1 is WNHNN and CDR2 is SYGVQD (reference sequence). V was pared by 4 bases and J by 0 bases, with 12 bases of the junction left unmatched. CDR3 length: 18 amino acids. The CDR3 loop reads CASSGALQGARMNTEAFF. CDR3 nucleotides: TGCGCCAGCAGTGGGGCGCTACAGGGGGCGCGAATGAACACTGAAGCTTTCTTT.

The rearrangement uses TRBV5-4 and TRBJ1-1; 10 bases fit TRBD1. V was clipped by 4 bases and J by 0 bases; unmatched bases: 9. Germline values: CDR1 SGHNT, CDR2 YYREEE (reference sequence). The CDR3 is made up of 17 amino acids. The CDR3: CASSHRGQGQMNTEAFF. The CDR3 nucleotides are TGTGCCAGCAGCCACCGGGGACAGGGGCAAATGAACACTGAAGCTTTCTTT.

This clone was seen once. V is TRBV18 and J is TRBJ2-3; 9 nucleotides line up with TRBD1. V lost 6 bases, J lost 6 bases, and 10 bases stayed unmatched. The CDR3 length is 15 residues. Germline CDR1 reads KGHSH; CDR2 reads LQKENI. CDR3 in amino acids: CASSPTTGGMDTQYF. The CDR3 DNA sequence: TGTGCCAGCTCCCCCACGACAGGGGGTATGGATACGCAGTATTTT.

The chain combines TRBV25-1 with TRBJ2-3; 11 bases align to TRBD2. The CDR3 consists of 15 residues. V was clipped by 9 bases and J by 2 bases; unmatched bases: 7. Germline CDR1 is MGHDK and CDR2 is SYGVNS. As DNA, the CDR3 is TGTGCCAGTTCAACTAGCGGGGGAATCACAGATACGCAGTATTTT. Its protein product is CASSTSGGITDTQYF. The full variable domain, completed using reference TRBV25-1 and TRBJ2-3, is EADIYQTPRYLVIGTGKKITLECSQTMGHDKMYWYQQDPGMELHLIHYSYGVNSTEKGDLSSESTVSRIRTEHFPLTLESARPSHTSQYLCASSTSGGITDTQYFGPGTRLTVL.

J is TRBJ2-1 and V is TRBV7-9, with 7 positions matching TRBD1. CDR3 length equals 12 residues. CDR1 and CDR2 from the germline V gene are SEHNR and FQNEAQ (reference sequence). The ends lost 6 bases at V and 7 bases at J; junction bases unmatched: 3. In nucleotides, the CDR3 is TGTGCCAGCAGTATACAGGGGAATGAGCAGTTCTTC. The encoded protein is CASSIQGNEQFF.